This T cell receptor (beta chain) is from a study of T cells in Graves' hyperthyroidism and ophthalmopathy (dated by TCRdb to about 2019). Concerning the study at large: Peripheral blood samples were taken at the time of initial diagnosis, prior to any treatment. To identify distinguishing TCR V-J signatures, a discovery cohort of 95 to 100 patients was used, comprising some 43 with Graves' ophthalmopathy and 57 with stable Graves' hyperthyroidism. Prospective prediction of ophthalmopathy was tested in an independent validation cohort of 18 to 20 hyperthyroidism patients and some 17 patients who later progressed to ophthalmopathy. For training and testing, the 100 or so patients in the discovery cohort were randomly divided in a 7:3 ratio. In more than 5 Graves' hyperthyroidism patients, the study also compared T-cell repertoires from thyroid tissue with T-cell repertoires from blood. After blood sampling, hyperthyroidism patients were treated with methimazole at a starting dose of 30 mg daily, and ophthalmopathy patients were treated with high-dose intravenous methylprednisolone. The paper reports TCR Vbeta CDR3 sequencing of approximately 130 peripheral blood samples: 43 ophthalmopathy, 75 to 80 hyperthyroidism and some 17 progressor patients.

At least ten counts were recorded for this clonotype. It lacks a known antigen. No base qualities exist here, and no much larger clone lies one base off it. Amplification of TCR beta CDR3 regions was carried out from RNA transcripts. A first-round RT-PCR of the TCR CDR3 used the HTBI primer set with the Qiagen OneStep RT-PCR kit. Libraries were constructed in a second round of multiplex PCR, after which size selection and purification were performed. Paired-end sequencing of the libraries was performed with 100 bp reads on an Illumina HiSeq2000. Processing in the source paper ran as follows. SOAPnuke was used to process the raw data, with reads discarded if the reads contained adapters or uncalled bases, had a mean Phred below 15, or lacked an exact constant-primer or identifier match. High-quality paired reads were merged using COPE v1.2.5, and each unique nucleotide sequence was defined as a clonotype. Clonotypes were aligned to IMGT TRBV, TRBD and TRBJ reference segments using MiTCR v1.1. Only V-J combinations with frequency above 0.0001, covering about 99% of repertoires, were analysed. The TCS score was defined as the ratio of F50 (clonal expansion) to E x V (chaos), calculated using BLOSUM62-based TCRdist between CDR3 peptides within each V-J. Welch's t-statistics and random forest reduced roughly 540 V-J features to 10 to 15, which were used in a naive Bayes classifier (R e1071). The public reads were reanalyzed by TCRdb: fastp trimming at Q25, MiXCR alignment, in-frame beta chains only. Every CDR3 protein is listed once, alongside the most common genes and DNA of its rows. The V and J calls here are based on TCRdb, not the publication. Recorded for this sample are hundreds of thousands of distinct CDR3 sequences; roughly a quarter of them occurred a single time. Approximately 11% of the sample is in the top ten clones.

Results and caveats for the whole study, not just this receptor: No statistical method was used to fix the sample size in advance, and group allocation was not hidden from the investigators. Ophthalmopathy was separated from stable hyperthyroidism by a 13 V-J signature model, with 85% to 90% sensitivity and about 81% specificity obtained in cross-validation and 80%/75% obtained in testing. Blood samples also contained most of the expanded thyroid clonotypes (frequency above 0.001), which suggests that blood repertoires may reflect thyroid immune responses. In validation, the model predicted progression to ophthalmopathy with roughly 66% sensitivity and 72% to 85% specificity, a median of 6.5 months before onset.

Ophthalmopathy patients had moderately to severely active disease, with a Clinical Activity Score of 3 or more, a NOSPECS grade of 4 or more, and a disease duration of less than 3 months. Exclusion was applied to patients with uncontrolled infections, other autoimmune diseases, pregnancy or lactation. Diagnoses were established on the basis of clinical symptoms, serum thyroxine and TRAb, thyroid ultrasound, and orbital computed tomography. PBMCs were separated from 10 ml of fresh peripheral blood using Ficoll-Paque density gradient centrifugation. Total RNA was extracted using Trizol reagent, and RNA quality was assessed on an Agilent 2100 Bioanalyzer. Material for sequencing was blood. The TCR originated in a woman aged 25 to 39 with Graves' ophthalmopathy.

CDR3 region: CASSEEGRNTEAFF. The bases are TGTGCCAGCAGCGAGGAAGGGAGGAACACTGAAGCTTTCTTT. In this chain, TRBV7-9 is recombined with TRBJ1-1; there is no confident call for the D gene. Reading from cysteine to phenylalanine, the CDR3 counts 14 amino acids. Only CDR3 DNA remains: 42 bases, in frame from the first base. Trimming at the junction amounts to 5 bases on V and 1 base on J, and the germline ends lie 11 bases apart. CDR1 and CDR2 (SEHNR, FQNEAQ) derive from the germline V gene (reference sequence).